The 4 T cell receptor beta chains below were found in one sample sequenced in a study of blood T cell repertoires in COVID-19. This table comes from immunoSEQ multiplex PCR, and its TCRdb copy is limited to in-frame clones, with some not included. The sample lists roughly 230,000 clones, over 70% seen once, with approximately 9% in the top ten. The source material was peripheral blood. The receptor set was obtained from a man aged 40-49 years with active or convalescent COVID-19.

The chain combines TRBV5-8 with TRBJ2-7, with a weak D call TRBD1 (6 bases). V dropped 4 bases and J dropped 6 bases, with 20 bases sitting between them. The CDR3 covers 15 residues. CDR1 is SGHTS, CDR2 YDEGEE, per germline. The CDR3: CASSQGQTGFREQYF. In nucleotides, the CDR3 is TGTGCCAGCAGCCAAGGGCAAACAGGGTTCCGCGAGCAGTACTTC. The whole variable domain, filled in from reference TRBV5-8 and TRBJ2-7, reads EAGVTQSPTHLIKTRGQQATLRCSPISGHTSVYWYQQALGLGLQFLLWYDEGEERNRGNFPPRFSGRQFPNYSSELNVNALELEDSALYLCASSQGQTGFREQYFGPGTRLTVT.

V usage is TRBV10-3 and J usage is TRBJ2-7; 7 nucleotides agree with TRBD1. The CDR3 has 15 residues. Germline trimming cut 6 bases from V and 6 bases from J; bases unmatched to any gene: 14. Per germline, CDR1 ENHRY and CDR2 SYGVKD. The CDR3 bases are TGTGCCATCAGCGAGAGACAGGGACGGGGCGGCGAGCAGTACTTC. As protein: CAISERQGRGGEQYF.

V usage is TRBV5-1 and J usage is TRBJ1-2; 8 positions match TRBD1. Germline V gives CDR1 SGHRS, CDR2 YFSETQ. The CDR3 has 14 amino acids. The J segment lost 4 bases and the V segment lost 4 bases, leaving 6 bases of the junction unmatched. CDR3 protein: CASSRGQGVYGYTF. CDR3 nucleotide sequence: TGCGCCAGCAGCCGAGGACAGGGAGTCTATGGCTACACCTTC. Full variable domain (outside the CDR3, taken from reference TRBV5-1 and TRBJ1-2): KAGVTQTPRYLIKTRGQQVTLSCSPISGHRSVSWYQQTPGQGLQFLFEYFSETQRNKGNFPGRFSGRQFSNSRSEMNVSTLELGDSALYLCASSRGQGVYGYTFGSGTRLTVV.

The chain is built from TRBV7-6 and TRBJ1-1; 8 bases match TRBD1. CDR3 size: 17 residues. Germline loops: CDR1 SGHVS, CDR2 FNYEAQ. V gave up 5 bases and J gave up 1 base; unmatched junction bases: 12. DNA of the CDR3: TGTGCCAGCAGCCCAGCCCCAGGGGGCGCAGGGAACACTGAAGCTTTCTTT. Protein product: CASSPAPGGAGNTEAFF.